A selection of T cell receptor beta chains follows, all from one sample in a study of molecular identifiers for immune sequencing clone quantification. One entry per CDR3 protein, called by TCRdb with MiXCR from the PCR reads. The top ten clones hold roughly 1.5% of a sample with tens of thousands of distinct CDR3 sequences, 15% to 20% of them seen once. The specimen was naive CD8+ T cells from blood, with Jurkat cell RNA spiked in. The receptors derive from a human donor in good health. Some libraries in this study had Jurkat cell RNA spiked in. Both conserved end residues are part of each CDR3. A D gene is named only where the DNA matches it firmly. The listing skips clone size in some rows; elsewhere it reads once, few, many or a size class.

CDR3aa	CDR3nt	j_gene	len	v_gene	d_gene	abundance
CASSQEDRPEAFF	TGCGCCAGCAGCCAAGAGGACAGGCCTGAAGCTTTCTTT	TRBJ1-1	13	TRBV4-1	TRBD1	many
CASSGGGPQPQHF	TGTGCCAGCAGCGGGGGGGGGCCTCAGCCCCAGCATTTT	TRBJ1-5	13	TRBV9	-	-
CASSFLGPTGELFF	TGTGCCAGCAGTTTTCTGGGACCCACCGGGGAGCTGTTTTTT	TRBJ2-2	14	TRBV12-3/TRBV12-4	-	many
CASSQTGINNYGYTF	TGCGCCAGCAGCCAGACAGGGATCAATAACTATGGCTACACCTTC	TRBJ1-2	15	TRBV4-1	TRBD1	many
CASHPRGEKLFF	TGTGCCAGCCACCCCCGGGGTGAAAAACTGTTTTTT	TRBJ1-4	12	TRBV2	-	few
CASSRDASGVTDTQYF	TGTGCCAGCAGCCGCGACGCATCAGGGGTAACAGATACGCAGTATTTT	TRBJ2-3	16	TRBV5-8	-	many
CASSLRTPGTQYF	TGTGCCAGCAGCCTCAGGACGCCGGGTACGCAGTATTTT	TRBJ2-3	13	TRBV27	-	many
CASSHEKKGPYNSPPHF	TGTGCCAGCAGCCATGAAAAAAAGGGGCCCTATAATTCACCCCCCCACTTT	TRBJ1-6	17	TRBV14	-	-
CASSSGAGVYEQYF	TGTGCCAGCAGTTCAGGAGCGGGAGTCTACGAGCAGTACTTC	TRBJ2-7	14	TRBV27	TRBD2	-
CATSREVGTGLLETQYF	TGTGCCACCAGCAGAGAGGTTGGGACAGGGTTGTTAGAGACCCAGTACTTC	TRBJ2-5	17	TRBV15	TRBD1	many
CASSSQGNSEAFF	TGTGCCAGCAGTTCTCAGGGTAACAGTGAAGCTTTCTTT	TRBJ1-1	13	TRBV6-6	-	many
CASSHHGDTQYF	TGTGCCAGCAGCCATCATGGAGATACGCAGTATTTT	TRBJ2-3	12	TRBV7-6	-	many
CATSFLRGDIQYF	TGTGCCACCAGCTTTTTGAGGGGTGACATTCAGTACTTC	TRBJ2-4	13	TRBV15	-	many
CASTQGVDSYNEQFF	TGTGCCAGCACCCAAGGGGTGGACTCCTACAATGAGCAGTTCTTC	TRBJ2-1	15	TRBV6-2/TRBV6-3	-	many
CSARASGFYNEQFF	TGCAGTGCTAGGGCTAGCGGATTTTACAATGAGCAGTTCTTC	TRBJ2-1	14	TRBV20-1	TRBD2	-
CASSFRAGLSSYEQYF	TGTGCCAGCAGCTTTCGAGCGGGTCTATCCTCCTACGAGCAGTACTTC	TRBJ2-7	16	TRBV11-2	-	-
CASSQEGLGTYEQYF	TGCGCCAGCAGCCAAGAGGGACTAGGAACCTACGAGCAGTACTTC	TRBJ2-7	15	TRBV4-1	TRBD2	many
CASSFRQGKNTEAFF	TGCGCCAGCAGCTTCCGACAGGGGAAAAACACTGAAGCTTTCTTT	TRBJ1-1	15	TRBV5-1	TRBD1	many
CASSPLAGGPSDTQYF	TGTGCCAGCAGCCCATTAGCGGGAGGGCCATCAGATACGCAGTATTTT	TRBJ2-3	16	TRBV13	TRBD2	many
CASSWTSGSFYEQYF	TGTGCCAGCAGCTGGACTAGCGGGAGTTTCTACGAGCAGTACTTC	TRBJ2-7	15	TRBV28	TRBD2	many
CASSPFVQGNTEAFF	TGTGCCAGCAGCCCCTTCGTCCAGGGAAACACTGAAGCTTTCTTT	TRBJ1-1	15	TRBV27	-	many
CAISESVHEQFF	TGTGCCATCAGTGAGTCCGTCCATGAGCAGTTCTTC	TRBJ2-1	12	TRBV10-3	-	many
CASSLAWLAQETQYF	TGTGCCAGCAGCTTAGCTTGGCTGGCACAAGAGACCCAGTACTTC	TRBJ2-5	15	TRBV7-2	-	many
CATQRGYEQYF	TGTGCCACCCAGAGGGGTTACGAGCAGTACTTC	TRBJ2-7	11	TRBV19	-	many
CAISESDRGSYGYTF	TGTGCCATCAGTGAGTCGGACAGGGGCAGCTATGGCTACACCTTC	TRBJ1-2	15	TRBV10-3	TRBD1	-
CASSYSGLYTQYF	TGTGCCAGCAGTTACTCCGGCCTTTATACGCAGTATTTT	TRBJ2-3	13	TRBV6-5	-	many
CASSQTDTGELFF	TGTGCCAGCAGTCAAACAGACACCGGGGAGCTGTTTTTT	TRBJ2-2	13	TRBV6-6	-	many
CARRDRGSFYF	TGTGCCAGGAGGGACAGGGGATCGTTTTACTTC	TRBJ2-7	11	TRBV27	TRBD1	-
CASSSWDSTDTQYF	TGTGCCAGCAGTTCGTGGGACAGCACAGATACGCAGTATTTT	TRBJ2-3	14	TRBV6-6	-	many
CASSLRMNTEAFF	TGTGCCAGCAGCCTTCGTATGAACACTGAAGCTTTCTTT	TRBJ1-1	13	TRBV5-4	-	many
CASSLNGGRHRGVIAEQFF	TGTGCCAGCAGCTTAAATGGCGGGAGGCACCGAGGGGTAATCGCTGAGCAGTTCTTC	TRBJ2-1	19	TRBV7-3	TRBD2	-